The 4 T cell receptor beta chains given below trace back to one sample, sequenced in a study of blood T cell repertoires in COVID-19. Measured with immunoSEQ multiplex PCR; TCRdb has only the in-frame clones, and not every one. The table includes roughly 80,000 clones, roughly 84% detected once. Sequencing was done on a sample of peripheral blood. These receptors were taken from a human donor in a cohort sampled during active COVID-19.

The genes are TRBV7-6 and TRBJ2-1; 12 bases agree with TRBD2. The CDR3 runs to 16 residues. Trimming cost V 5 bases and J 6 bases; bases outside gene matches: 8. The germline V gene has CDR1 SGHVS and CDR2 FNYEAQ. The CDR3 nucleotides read TGTGCCAGCAGCCCAAGGGCGACTAGCGGGAGCAATGAGCAGTTCTTC. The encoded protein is CASSPRATSGSNEQFF.

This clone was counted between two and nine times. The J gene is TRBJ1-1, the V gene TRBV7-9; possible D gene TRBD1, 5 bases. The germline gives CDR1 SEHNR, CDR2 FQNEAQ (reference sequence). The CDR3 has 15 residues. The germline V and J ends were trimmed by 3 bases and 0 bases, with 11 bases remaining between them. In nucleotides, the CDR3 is TGTGCCAGCAGCTTTCCAGACAGAATGAACACTGAAGCTTTCTTT. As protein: CASSFPDRMNTEAFF.

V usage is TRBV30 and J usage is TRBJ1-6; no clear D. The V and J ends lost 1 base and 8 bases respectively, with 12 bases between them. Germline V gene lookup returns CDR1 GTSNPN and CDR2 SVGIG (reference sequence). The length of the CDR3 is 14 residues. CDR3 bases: TGTGCCTGGAGTGCCCGCAGTGCTCATTCACCCCTCCACTTT. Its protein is CAWSARSAHSPLHF. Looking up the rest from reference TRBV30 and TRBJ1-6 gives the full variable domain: SQTIHQWPATLVQPVGSPLSLECTVEGTSNPNLYWYRQAAGRGLQLLFYSVGIGQISSEVPQNLSASRPQDRQFILSSKKLLLSDSGFYLCAWSARSAHSPLHFGNGTRLTVT.

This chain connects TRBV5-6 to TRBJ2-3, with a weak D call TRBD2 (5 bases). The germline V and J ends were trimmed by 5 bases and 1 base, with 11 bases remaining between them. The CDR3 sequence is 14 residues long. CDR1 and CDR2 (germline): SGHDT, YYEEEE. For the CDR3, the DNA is TGTGCCAGCAGTTCTGAGGGCCGCACAGATACGCAGTATTTT. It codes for CASSSEGRTDTQYF.